Included here is one TCR beta chain sequence, with context. Its antigen is still unknown. No per-base quality is available; no much larger clone lies one base away. The data originate from a study of cytomegalovirus exposure and HLA in healthy donors (dated by TCRdb to about 2017). At the level of the whole study: An earlier analysis of 587 of the donors reported around 280 Gb of sequence data and 117 million unique TCR beta sequences obtained from about 179 million T cells. The study combined high-throughput TCR immunosequencing, statistical association of individual TCRs with disease status, and machine learning to predict cytomegalovirus infection status. Both class I and class II loci were covered by HLA typing, at four-digit resolution. Because of strong linkage in the cohort, 4 to 6 DR-DQ haplotypes were treated as single units for association and clustering. A separate validation cohort of over 95 different subjects was used in addition to the 666-subject first cohort. On average, around 240,000 unique TCR beta nucleotide sequences were sequenced per donor among some 430 genotyped donors of the cohort, with approximately 18% of those sequences being non-productive. The study profiled the T cell repertoires of about 720 subjects by immunosequencing and related them to cytomegalovirus serostatus. Donor age, sex, ethnicity and CMV serostatus were collected together with the repertoire data. The number of donors typed differed by locus, with about 629-630 for A, B, C, DRB1 and DQB1, around 500 for DQA1, some 570 for DPA1, and over 400 for DPB1. An earlier analysis of some 500 of the donors applied high-throughput TCR beta sequencing to assess whether each TCR beta V gene segment acted as functional or pseudogenic. The later analysis used no new phenotypic data to find candidate immune exposures, relying instead on TCR beta sequences and their occurrence across donors. Around 320 gigabases of sequencing data and tens of millions of unique TCR sequences were included in an early release covering over 600 HLA-typed donors. In a later genetic analysis, genome-wide SNP genotypes for about 65% of the roughly 670 donors were used, and that subset was treated as a discovery cohort. All discovery cohort repertoires had been generated on a single sequencing platform. The study aimed to test whether cataloging public T cell receptors could reveal signatures of past pathogen exposure. To study patterns of TCR occurrence, a later analysis re-analyzed previously published TCR beta repertoires from hundreds of donors and added high-resolution HLA genotyping. Among the approximately 400 genotyped donors, approximately 81% belonged to the genetic ancestry cluster associated with self-reported Caucasian donors. Study-wide findings and limitations: In a later analysis, most CMV-associated TCR beta chains were found to appear HLA-restricted, with HLA associations seemingly driven largely by CMV exposure. A later genetic analysis reported fewer N-insertions in productive TCRs among donors in an Asian-associated ancestry cluster than the roughly 700-donor mean. Across donors, most TCR sequences were observed very rarely, whereas some public TCRs were present in many individuals. Roughly 15 rarely observed V segments, including chromosome 9 orphons, were excluded from the earlier analysis of several hundred of the donors because counts were too low. The cohort was sequenced for TCR beta chains only, and without alpha or paired-chain data the features that could be detected were limited. Because HLA typing was missing for some donors at each locus, association tests included only the typed subset. V-gene and J-gene trimming of TCR beta chains was associated with a missense DCLRE1C variant in a later genetic analysis, and the association was replicated in an independent cohort. The 87-base-pair reads could not distinguish some IMGT-functional V segments, including TRBV6-2 and TRBV6-3, so those segments were excluded. Specific HLA alleles were associated with over 15,000 TCR beta sequences at a false discovery rate of 0.05 in a later analysis. According to a later analysis, parvovirus B19, influenza, CMV and Epstein-Barr virus appeared linked to several top co-occurrence clusters. CMV serostatus was the only immune exposure information available for the cohort. In a later analysis, HLA-associated TCR beta chains were found to be more clonally expanded and to have lower generation probabilities than equally common non-associated chains. A later analysis found that TCR association rates varied across HLA loci, with DRB1 alleles showing the most associated TCRs and HLA-C alleles the fewest. A few of the identified cytomegalovirus-associated TCR beta chains were confirmed in vitro to be specific for cytomegalovirus antigens. It was suggested by the authors that the approach could potentially be generalized to other disease states and immunological phenotypes. A further reported finding was that TCR beta sequences accurately predicted the HLA-A and HLA-B alleles for most subjects in the first cohort. The study listed 150 to 200 TCR beta chains as associated with cytomegalovirus. Correlated functional status among segregating V segments might be attributable to linkage disequilibrium, but an unknown experimental factor could not be ruled out. The sequencing pipeline was judged likely to have produced a cluster of highly shared sequence variants as a technical artifact. In an earlier analysis of 587 of the donors, most TCR beta V segments appeared in productive rearrangements about 87% or about 30% of the time, broadly matching IMGT annotations. The classifier was reported to diagnose cytomegalovirus status with high specificity and sensitivity in both the original and validation cohorts. Presence/absence analyses assumed roughly uniform sequencing depth across donors, an assumption that may not hold. Strong co-occurrence of HLA alleles, especially DR and DQ, made assigning TCR associations to individual alleles difficult.

From its cysteine to its phenylalanine, the CDR3 spans 13 amino acids. The read is trimmed to its CDR3 DNA, 39 bases read in frame from base 1. The germline V gene sets CDR1 to SQVTM and CDR2 to ANQGSEA. Trimming removed 3 bases from V and 7 bases from J; the gene matches leave 6 bases unexplained. The cohort was made up of several hundred healthy bone marrow donors. All cohort members were sampled while nominally healthy, although unrecorded immune exposures were likely present. The donor tested CMV seronegative, placing the donor among the 352 seronegative members of the cohort. A peripheral blood sample was provided by each donor, and peripheral blood mononuclear cells were used for TCR beta sequencing. Genomic DNA extraction from the blood cell samples was performed with the Qiagen DNeasy Blood Extraction Kit. Receptor libraries were prepared by the immunoSEQ multiplex PCR assay. For the multiplex PCR, a mixture combining 60 forward primers for TCR Vbeta segments and 13 reverse primers for TCR Jbeta segments was used. Amplification of the CDR3 region of rearranged TCR beta genes was performed with a multiplex PCR assay on genomic DNA. Amplified TCR beta libraries were sequenced as 87-base-pair reads on the Illumina HiSeq System. The study's processing was this. In a later analysis, some 80 million unique TCR beta chains were counted across the roughly 670 repertoires, and some 10 million of these chains were shared by at least two donors. Raw reads were error-corrected and collapsed into unique sequences with a nearest-neighbor algorithm that merged closely related sequences to remove PCR and sequencing errors. V, D and J gene segments were assigned by aligning CDR3 sequences to IMGT reference sequences. For a sequence to be retained, a match of at least six nucleotides to both a V gene segment and a J gene segment was required. Rearrangements were called productive when the CDR3 lacked stop codons and stayed in frame with V and J; all others were non-productive. CDR3 was defined according to IMGT convention as the region running from the second conserved V-encoded cysteine to the conserved J-encoded phenylalanine. The earlier analysis of approximately 590 of the donors excluded any sequence lacking an unambiguous match to a single V gene segment. In an earlier analysis of a few hundred of the donors, a V segment was called functional when productive rearrangements were above 56.7%, and segregating when the standard deviation between donors exceeded 5%. A statistical classification framework was built for diagnosing cytomegalovirus status from the catalog of TCR beta chain sequences. In a later analysis, V and J genes were assigned by comparing TCR nucleotide sequences against IMGT/GENE-DB human TR gene sequences. Using the TCRdist pipeline, a later analysis assigned CDR3 sequences along with most-parsimonious VDJ recombination scenarios. In a later analysis, each TCR beta chain was defined by its CDR3 amino acid sequence together with its V-gene family, and reads without a unique V-gene family were excluded. In a later analysis, nearly 600 highly shared, low-generation-probability nucleotide sequences were removed to address suspected cross-contamination and a sequencing artifact. A later analysis calculated a clonal expansion index for each public chain from normalized within-repertoire ranks of inferred template counts. In a later analysis, generation probabilities were computed with a VDJ recombination model fitted to out-of-frame rearrangements, and the resulting probabilities were checked against IGoR. In a later analysis, TCR-TCR, TCR-HLA and TCR-CMV co-occurrence was scored with hypergeometric tests, and a repertoire-size bias correction was applied to TCR pairs. To estimate false discovery rates, a later analysis permuted the HLA or CMV assignments 20 times. In a later analysis, co-occurring TCRs were grouped using DBSCAN, and TCRdist sequence similarity was added for clustering within HLA-allele-positive subsets. Repertoires with fewer than 30,000 or more than 120,000 public chains were left out of co-occurrence clustering, as were about 5 repertoires with anomalous nucleotide sharing. TCRdb holds this immuneACCESS table with in-frame rearrangements only. Some clones are missing; in checked studies, unresolved V genes explain under half, and the rest has no known cause. The V and J calls and clone size come from that table; D and trimming were worked out from the DNA. The sample includes 130,000 to 150,000 clones, with approximately 83% observed a single time. Under 2% of the sample belongs to the ten largest clones.

The chain is made from TRBV29-1 and TRBJ1-2; a stretch of 9 junction bases matches TRBD1. The sequencing sample was made of PBMCs. The source of this sequence is a woman aged 35 to 49 in good health and CMV-seronegative. The nucleotide sequence is TGCAGCGTTGATTCTACAGGGGGCTCTGGCTACACCTTC. Its translation reads: CSVDSTGGSGYTF.